This entry features one T cell receptor beta chain sequence. These data are taken from a study of T cells expressing NK-cell markers. The CDR3 runs 13 residues. From its re-call of the 5' RACE reads, TCRdb lists each CDR3 protein once, without DNA. The table for this sample gives roughly 160,000 distinct CDR3 sequences. The specimen sequenced was blood T cells: a sorted CD56 or NKG2C T cell subset, CD4+ or CD8+ T cells, or bulk PBMC T cells (not recorded which). The TCR comes from a man aged 18-75 years in good health. The chain has TRBV12-3 or TRBV12-4 and TRBJ2-1; no DNA is available, so the TRBD2 call from TCRdb remains unchecked. CDR3: CASMGGGAYEQFF.